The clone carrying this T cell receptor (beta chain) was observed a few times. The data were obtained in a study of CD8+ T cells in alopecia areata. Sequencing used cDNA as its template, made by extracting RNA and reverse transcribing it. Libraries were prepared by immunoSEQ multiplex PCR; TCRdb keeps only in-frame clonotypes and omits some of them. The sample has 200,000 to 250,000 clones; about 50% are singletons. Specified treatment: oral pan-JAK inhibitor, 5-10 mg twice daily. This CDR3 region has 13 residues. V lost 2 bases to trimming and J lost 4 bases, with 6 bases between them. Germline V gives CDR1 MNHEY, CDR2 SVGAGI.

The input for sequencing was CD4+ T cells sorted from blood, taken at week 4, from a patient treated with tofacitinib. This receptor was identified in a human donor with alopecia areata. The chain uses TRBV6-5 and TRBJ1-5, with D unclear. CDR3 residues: CASSYRRNQPQHF. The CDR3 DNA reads TGTGCCAGCAGTTACCGTCGGAATCAGCCCCAGCATTTT.